This TCR beta chain derives from a study of read filtering for tumor transcriptome and immune sequencing. The table lists this clonotype with many counts. Its antigen is currently unknown. Study results and caveats: Sorted CD138-negative bone marrow cells were not purified T cells.

Germline loops: CDR1 MNHNS, CDR2 SASEGT. The J segment lost 0 bases and the V segment lost 5 bases, leaving 4 bases of the junction unmatched. The CDR3 covers 16 residues. This library used roughly 370 ng RNA and molecular barcoded adaptors spanning alpha/delta and beta/gamma chains. One entry per CDR3 protein results from TCRdb running MiXCR on the reads. The profile shows around 41,000 distinct CDR3 sequences, 12% of them singletons. Sampling of bone marrow took place during active disease in every patient. Material for sequencing was a population of CD138-negative cells sorted from bone marrow. This sequence joins TRBV6-1 and TRBJ2-1; 10 bases line up with TRBD2. This TCR derives from a donor aged 40 or older with multiple myeloma. CDR3 sequence reads: CASSSRTSGSYNEQFF. CDR3 in DNA: TGTGCCAGCAGTTCCCGGACTAGCGGCTCCTACAATGAGCAGTTCTTC.